This TCR beta chain emerged from a study of cytomegalovirus exposure and HLA in healthy donors. This PCR relied on a set of 60 Vbeta primers and 13 Jbeta primers. The method was immunoSEQ multiplex PCR; TCRdb's version includes in-frame clones alone and lacks a portion of them. Recorded for this sample: under 90,000 clones. The V gene lost 7 bases and the J gene lost 5 bases, with 18 bases spanning the gap. Germline CDR1 reads SGHRS; CDR2 reads YFSETQ. The CDR3 spans 14 residues. Source material: PBMCs. The chain combines TRBV5-1 with TRBJ2-5; D perhaps matches TRBD2 (6 bases). This receptor was obtained from a man in his fifties in good health and CMV-seropositive. CDR3 residues: CASLLADPGETQYF. CDR3 DNA sequence: TGCGCCAGCCTCTTAGCGGATCCCGGGGAGACCCAGTACTTC.